The 29 T cell receptor beta chains given below trace back to one sample, sequenced in a study of cytomegalovirus exposure and HLA in healthy donors. The study ran its PCR with 60 Vbeta and 13 Jbeta primers. Only in-frame clones appear in the TCRdb table, and some are missing; sequencing was by immunoSEQ multiplex PCR. The repertoire includes 110,000 or so clones, around 73% of them detected once, and 5.4% sits in the top ten. Sequenced material: PBMCs. The receptor source for this set is a woman aged 25 to 39 in good health and CMV-seropositive.

V gene TRBV10-3 combines with J gene TRBJ2-2, with D maybe TRBD1 (6 bases). Germline CDR1 reads ENHRY; CDR2 reads SYGVKD. The CDR3 consists of 15 residues. Trimming left V 2 bases short and J 5 bases short, with 12 bases between. In nucleotides, the CDR3 is TGTGCCATCAGTGAGCTACAGGGACGGACCGGGGAGCTGTTTTTT. It is translated as CAISELQGRTGELFF.

This clone has more than one count but fewer than ten. The V and J genes are TRBV2 and TRBJ2-5, with D possibly matching TRBD2 (6 bases). The CDR3 covers 14 residues. The V and J ends lost 2 bases and 1 base respectively, with 8 bases between them. The germline CDR1 and CDR2 sequences are SNHLY and FYNNEI. The CDR3 nucleotides are TGTGCCAGCAGTGAAATGGGGGGCCAAGAGACCCAGTACTTC. Encoded protein: CASSEMGGQETQYF.

Within the sample, this clone is medium-sized. V and J are TRBV7-9 and TRBJ2-1; the D gene is possibly TRBD1 (6 bases). The V end lost 0 bases, the J end lost 9 bases, and 15 bases lay between the germline ends. Germline assignment: CDR1 SEHNR and CDR2 FQNEAQ (reference sequence). The length of the CDR3 is 15 residues. In DNA, the CDR3 is TGTGCCAGCAGCTTAGCGACCGGGACAATGGTTGAGCAGTTCTTC. Protein product: CASSLATGTMVEQFF. Complete variable domain (other parts from reference TRBV7-9 and TRBJ2-1): DTGVSQNPRHKITKRGQNVTFRCDPISEHNRLYWYRQTLGQGPEFLTYFQNEAQLEKSRLLSDRFSAERPKGSFSTLEIQRTEQGDSAMYLCASSLATGTMVEQFFGPGTRLTVL.

This clone appeared a single time. This is likely a read error, given that the CDR3 carries no conserved phenylalanine or tryptophan at its end. No DNA is shown, since the ends of the CDR3 on it are uncertain; the CDR3 is the one TCRdb lists. This rearrangement joins TRBV15 to TRBJ1-1; the listed D gene, TRBD1, was not tested against the DNA. The V gene's germline CDR1 is LNHNV and CDR2 YYDKDF (reference sequence). The CDR3 has 13 residues if both end residues are counted. CDR3 sequence reads: CATSRGTGTLSRL.

This clone has only one observation. This sequence joins TRBV5-1 and TRBJ2-7; perhaps TRBD2 as D (5 bases). Germline V gene lookup returns CDR1 SGHRS and CDR2 YFSETQ. V was trimmed by 1 base and J by 2 bases, leaving 10 bases between them. The CDR3 spans 14 residues. CDR3 region: CASSLRTPPYEQYF. Here the CDR3 DNA reads TGCGCCAGCAGCTTGAGGACTCCACCCTACGAGCAGTACTTC.

The chain carries TRBV27 and TRBJ1-3, with 8 bases fitting TRBD1. CDR1 is MNHEY and CDR2 is SMNVEV in the germline V gene (reference sequence). V was clipped by 3 bases and J by 4 bases; unmatched bases: 2. The CDR3 is 14 residues long. CDR3 sequence (DNA): TGTGCCAGCAGTTTCAGGGGGCCGGGAAACACCATATATTTT. This sequence encodes CASSFRGPGNTIYF.

This chain connects TRBV2 to TRBJ2-7, with a weak D call TRBD2 (6 bases). The CDR3 runs 16 residues. Germline CDR1 SNHLY, CDR2 FYNNEI. The V gene lost 4 bases and the J gene lost 3 bases, with 19 bases spanning the gap. The DNA of the CDR3 is TGTGCCAGCAGTGTTACTCGGCGGGAAATGGGCTACGAGCAGTACTTC. Residues: CASSVTRREMGYEQYF.

A few counts support this clone. This chain uses TRBV5-1 with TRBJ2-1; D might be TRBD2 (6 bases). Germline lookup yields CDR1 SGHRS and CDR2 YFSETQ. V gave up 0 bases and J gave up 8 bases, with 9 bases separating them. The CDR3 contains 13 residues. CDR3 sequence reads: CASSLGPGDEQFF. CDR3 bases: TGCGCCAGCAGCTTGGGTCCGGGGGATGAGCAGTTCTTC.

The rearrangement joins TRBV6-6 to TRBJ1-6; perhaps TRBD1 as D (5 bases). The germline V gene encodes CDR1 MNHNY and CDR2 SVGAGI (reference sequence). The CDR3 runs 16 residues. Trimming cost V 7 bases and J 8 bases, with 21 bases left between them. In DNA form, the CDR3 reads TGTGCCAGCACTACGGGGTCGGGGACTGGGTATTCACCCCTCCACTTT. This translates into CASTTGSGTGYSPLHF.

The V call is TRBV30, the J call TRBJ1-4, with D possibly TRBD1 on 5 matching bases. The CDR3 runs to 13 residues. CDR1 GTSNPN and CDR2 SVGIG come from the germline V gene (reference sequence). V was clipped by 1 base and J by 10 bases, with 13 bases between them. CDR3 sequence reads: CAWSATQGGKLFF. The DNA of the CDR3 is TGTGCCTGGAGTGCCACCCAGGGAGGAAAACTGTTTTTT.

This clone has a handful of counts. This sequence joins TRBV6-5 and TRBJ2-7; 9 bases are shared with TRBD1. The CDR3 covers 13 residues. CDR1 is MNHEY, CDR2 SVGAGI, per germline. With 8 bases clipped from V and 3 bases from J, the junction kept 5 bases outside the gene matches. CDR3 in DNA: TGTGCCAGCTCCTGGGACAGGGACTACGAGCAGTACTTC. As protein: CASSWDRDYEQYF.

The chain links TRBV2 to TRBJ1-5; 9 positions match TRBD1. The ends lost 5 bases at V and 4 bases at J; junction bases unmatched: 6. The CDR3 has 15 amino acids. The V gene's germline CDR1 is SNHLY and CDR2 FYNNEI. The CDR3 here is CASSKDRGVNQPQHF. The CDR3 nucleotides read TGTGCCAGCAGTAAGGACAGGGGAGTGAATCAGCCCCAGCATTTT.

The V call is TRBV7-9, the J call TRBJ1-6, with a tentative D call TRBD1 (5 bases). Germline CDR1 reads SEHNR; CDR2 reads FQNEAQ (reference sequence). V lost 4 bases to trimming and J lost 10 bases, with 14 bases between them. This CDR3 is 14 amino acids long. Here the CDR3 reads CASSYMGGESPLHF. In nucleotides, the CDR3 is TGTGCCAGCAGCTACATGGGAGGGGAGTCACCCCTCCACTTT. The variable domain in full, with the rest retrieved from reference TRBV7-9 and TRBJ1-6, is DTGVSQNPRHKITKRGQNVTFRCDPISEHNRLYWYRQTLGQGPEFLTYFQNEAQLEKSRLLSDRFSAERPKGSFSTLEIQRTEQGDSAMYLCASSYMGGESPLHFGNGTRLTVT.

The CDR3 DNA reads as TGTGCCAGCAGCCAGCTGGGGGGGGGCGGTGATGAGCAGTTCTTC. Its translation: CASSQLGGGGDEQFF. The chain links TRBV7-9 to TRBJ2-1; weak D call: TRBD2 (7 bases). Germline V gene sequence: CDR1 SEHNR, CDR2 FQNEAQ (reference sequence). This CDR3 has 15 residues. V lost 5 bases and J lost 8, with 19 bases in between.

The chain has TRBV2 and TRBJ2-7; D remains ambiguous. The germline V and J ends were trimmed by 3 bases and 2 bases, with 8 bases remaining between them. From germline, CDR1 is SNHLY and CDR2 FYNNEI. The CDR3 is 13 amino acids. In nucleotides, the CDR3 is TGTGCCAGCAGTGACCGAGATCCCTACGAGCAGTACTTC. As protein: CASSDRDPYEQYF.

V is TRBV29-1 and J is TRBJ2-5; 10 bases match TRBD1. With the DNA end fitting TRBJ2-7 better, the J assignment may be wrong. The CDR3 length is 12 residues. Germline-derived CDR1 and CDR2 are SQVTM and ANQGSEA. The CDR3 DNA is TGCAGCGTGGGACAGGGGACCTACGAGCAGTACTTC. Residues: CSVGQGTYEQYF.

This chain uses TRBV5-1 with TRBJ2-5; 9 nucleotides line up with TRBD2. CDR3 length equals 15 residues. V gave up 6 bases and J gave up 0 bases; unmatched junction bases: 6. Germline-derived CDR1 and CDR2 are SGHRS and YFSETQ. Here the CDR3 DNA reads TGCGCCAGCACTTCTAGCGGGGTAAACCAAGAGACCCAGTACTTC. Translation gives CASTSSGVNQETQYF.

V gene TRBV12-5 combines with J gene TRBJ2-7, with D perhaps matching TRBD1 (6 bases). The CDR3 has 14 residues. V was cut by 1 base and J by 3 bases, with 10 bases left in between. In germline, CDR1 is LGHNT, CDR2 FRNRAP. The CDR3 spells CASGLATGYYEQYF. DNA for the CDR3: TGTGCTAGTGGTTTGGCGACAGGTTACTACGAGCAGTACTTC.

This chain joins TRBV5-5 and TRBJ1-2, with D perhaps matching TRBD1 (5 bases). There are 13 residues in the CDR3. V lost 4 bases and J lost 8, with 15 bases in between. CDR1 is SGHKS, CDR2 YYEKEE, per germline (reference sequence). The chain's CDR3 is CASSNGPRDGYTF. The CDR3 DNA follows: TGTGCCAGCAGCAACGGGCCGCGGGACGGCTACACCTTC.

The rearrangement joins TRBV19 to TRBJ1-2; 9 bases map to TRBD1. Per the germline V gene, CDR1 is LNHDA and CDR2 is SQIVND (reference sequence). This CDR3 spans 14 amino acids. V trimming: 5 bases; J trimming: 4 bases; junction bases outside the gene matches: 5. CDR3 nucleotides: TGTGCCAGTAGTCCCCTGGACAGGGGCTATGGCTACACCTTC. The encoded protein is CASSPLDRGYGYTF.

The gene calls are TRBV29-1 and TRBJ2-3; 8 bases are a match to TRBD2. Germline lookup yields CDR1 SQVTM and CDR2 ANQGSEA. J lost 5 bases, V lost 2 bases, and 6 bases had no gene match. There are 14 residues in the CDR3. This CDR3 reads CSVETGGRGDTQYF. Here the CDR3 DNA reads TGCAGCGTTGAAACGGGGGGGAGGGGAGATACGCAGTATTTT.

The chain links TRBV9 to TRBJ1-2; tentatively, D is TRBD1 (6 bases). V was pared by 3 bases and J by 7 bases, with 16 bases between. Germline V CDR1 and CDR2: SGDLS, YYNGEE. The CDR3 covers 14 residues. The CDR3 sequence is CASSAGDEYGGYTF. As DNA, the CDR3 is TGTGCCAGCAGCGCAGGGGATGAGTATGGTGGCTACACCTTC.

This chain joins TRBV29-1 and TRBJ2-5; D is uncertain. Deletions cut 3 bases from V and 3 bases from J, with 8 bases between. The germline gives CDR1 SQVTM, CDR2 ANQGSEA. The CDR3 length is 12 residues. The CDR3 loop is CSVDPGKETQYF. CDR3 nucleotide sequence: TGCAGCGTTGATCCGGGTAAAGAGACCCAGTACTTC.

The chain has TRBV5-1 and TRBJ1-1, with D possibly being TRBD1 (5 bases). The CDR3 is 14 amino acids. With 4 bases removed from V and 1 base from J, the gap between germline ends came to 11 bases. Looked up from germline, CDR1 is SGHRS and CDR2 is YFSETQ. In nucleotides, the CDR3 is TGCGCCAGCAGCCAGGGCGGGGGGAACACTGAAGCTTTCTTT. Its protein product is CASSQGGGNTEAFF.

This clone was counted once. The gene calls are TRBV29-1 and TRBJ1-1, with D maybe TRBD1 (6 bases). CDR3 length: 15 amino acids. Deletions cut 3 bases from V and 1 base from J, with 15 bases between. Looked up from germline, CDR1 is SQVTM and CDR2 is ANQGSEA. The CDR3: CSVDRGGSGNTEAFF. The CDR3 bases are TGCAGCGTTGATCGTGGGGGCAGTGGGAACACTGAAGCTTTCTTT.

This clone was seen only a few times. The rearrangement joins TRBV4-1 to TRBJ1-5; D remains unclear. The ends were cut back, 1 base at V and 2 bases at J, with 12 bases in the middle. The CDR3 has 16 amino acids. Germline V CDR1 and CDR2: MGHRA, YSYEKL. In DNA, the CDR3 is TGCGCCAGCAGCCAAGTCGTGACCCAGGGCAATCAGCCCCAGCATTTT. This encodes CASSQVVTQGNQPQHF.

The chain combines TRBV14 with TRBJ1-5; D unresolved. The germline CDR1 and CDR2 sequences are SGHDN and FVKESK. V gave up 2 bases and J gave up 4 bases, with 9 bases separating them. The CDR3 is 14 amino acids. CDR3 sequence (DNA): TGTGCCAGCAGCCAAAATACAGTAAATCAGCCCCAGCATTTT. Translation gives CASSQNTVNQPQHF.

V is TRBV27 and J is TRBJ2-1, with 7 bases fitting TRBD1. Germline trimming cut 6 bases from V and 3 bases from J; bases unmatched to any gene: 8. The CDR3 sequence is 15 residues long. Looked up from germline, CDR1 is MNHEY and CDR2 is SMNVEV (reference sequence). As DNA, the CDR3 is TGTGCCAGCAGATCCGGGACAGTACACTACAATGAGCAGTTCTTC. Translated, it gives CASRSGTVHYNEQFF.

V is TRBV4-1 and J is TRBJ1-6; D is uncertain. The CDR3 is 19 residues long. Germline CDR1 is MGHRA and CDR2 is YSYEKL. Trimming left V 1 base short and J 2 bases short, with 18 bases between. The CDR3 nucleotides are TGCGCCAGCAGCCAAGCTGATATGCGATTCGGGGCCTATAATTCACCCCTCCACTTT. Encoded protein: CASSQADMRFGAYNSPLHF.